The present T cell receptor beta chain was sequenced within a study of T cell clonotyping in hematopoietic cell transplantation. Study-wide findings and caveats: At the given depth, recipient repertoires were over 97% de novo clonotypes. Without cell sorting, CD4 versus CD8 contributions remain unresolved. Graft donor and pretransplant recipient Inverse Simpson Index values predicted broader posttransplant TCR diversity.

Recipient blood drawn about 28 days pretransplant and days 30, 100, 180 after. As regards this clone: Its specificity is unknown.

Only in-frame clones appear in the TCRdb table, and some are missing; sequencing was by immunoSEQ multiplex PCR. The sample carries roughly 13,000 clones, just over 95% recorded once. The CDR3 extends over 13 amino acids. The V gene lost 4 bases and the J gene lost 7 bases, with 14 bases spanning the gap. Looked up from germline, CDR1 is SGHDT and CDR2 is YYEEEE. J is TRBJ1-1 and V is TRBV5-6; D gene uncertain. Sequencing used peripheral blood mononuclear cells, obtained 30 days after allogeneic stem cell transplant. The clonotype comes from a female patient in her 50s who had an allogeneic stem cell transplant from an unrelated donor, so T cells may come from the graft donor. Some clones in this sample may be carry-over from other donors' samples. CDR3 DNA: TGTGCCAGCAGCCTACGGACGGTTTTTGAAGCTTTCTTT. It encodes CASSLRTVFEAFF.